The source of this T cell receptor (beta chain) is a study of post-analysis software for immune sequencing data. Only a few counts were recorded for this clonotype. Antigen: not known. Each TCR beta cDNA library carried unique molecular identifiers. TCRdb re-called the PCR reads through MiXCR, storing one row per CDR3 protein. The sample shows over 700,000 distinct CDR3 sequences, roughly 27% of them seen only once. Overall study findings and caveats: Five or six TRBV segments (TRBV5-6, TRBV5-1 and TRBV20-1 among them) occurred more frequently in patients than in controls.

This CDR3 is built from 14 residues. V was shortened by 6 bases and J by 1 base, with 12 bases between the two germline ends. CDR1 is MNHEY and CDR2 is SMNVEV in the germline V gene (reference sequence). This receptor was obtained from a girl aged 5 to 17 with multiple sclerosis. The chain is built from TRBV27 and TRBJ1-1; D is unclear. Input material: blood. CDR3 DNA: TGTGCCAGCAGACGAGGACTCCAGAACACTGAAGCTTTCTTT. Translating gives CASRRGLQNTEAFF.